Reported below is one TCR beta chain. Random hexamers served to reverse transcribe about 0.5 to 1 ug RNA. TCRdb re-analysed the immunoSEQ multiplex PCR reads in MiXCR, keeping a single row per CDR3 protein. The repertoire holds 180,000 or so distinct CDR3 sequences, with just under 95% as singletons. Deletions cut 0 bases from V and 4 bases from J, with 13 bases between. This CDR3 comprises 16 residues. Germline assignment: CDR1 LGHDT and CDR2 YNNKEL (reference sequence). The sample originates from a study of CD8 T cells in Susac syndrome. The sequence derives from a human donor in good health. The V call is TRBV3-1, the J call TRBJ1-3; D uncertain. Sequencing was done on a sample of CD4+ T cells from PBMCs. This CDR3 reads CASSQDYGFGGNTIYF. CDR3 nucleotide sequence: TGTGCCAGCAGCCAAGATTACGGATTTGGGGGAAACACCATATATTTT. Full variable domain (remainder filled in from reference TRBV3-1 and TRBJ1-3): DTAVSQTPKYLVTQMGNDKSIKCEQNLGHDTMYWYKQDSKKFLKIMFSYNNKELIINETVPNRFSPKSPDKAHLNLHINSLELGDSAVYFCASSQDYGFGGNTIYFGEGSWLTVV.